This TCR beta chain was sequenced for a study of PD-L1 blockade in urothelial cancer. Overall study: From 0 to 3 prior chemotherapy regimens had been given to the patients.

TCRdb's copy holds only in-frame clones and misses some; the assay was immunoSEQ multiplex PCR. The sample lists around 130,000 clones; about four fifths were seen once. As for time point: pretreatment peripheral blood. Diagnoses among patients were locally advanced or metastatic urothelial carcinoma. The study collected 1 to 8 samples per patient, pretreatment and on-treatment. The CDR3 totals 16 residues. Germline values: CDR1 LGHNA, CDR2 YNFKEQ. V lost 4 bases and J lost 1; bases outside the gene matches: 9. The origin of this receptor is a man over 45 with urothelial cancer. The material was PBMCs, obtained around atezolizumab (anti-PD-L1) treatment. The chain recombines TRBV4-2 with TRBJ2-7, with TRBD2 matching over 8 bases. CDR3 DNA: TGTGCCAGCAGCCTAGGCCAGACTAGCGAGTCCTACGAGCAGTACTTC. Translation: CASSLGQTSESYEQYF.